Here is one TCR beta chain with its context. This specimen comes from a study of control samples from healthy donors and cancer patients. Measured with immunoSEQ multiplex PCR; TCRdb has only the in-frame clones, and not every one. This table has roughly 160,000 clones, roughly 95% appearing once. CDR3 length: 13 amino acids. Germline V gene sequence: CDR1 SNHLY, CDR2 FYNNEI. Trimming cost V 7 bases and J 6 bases; bases outside gene matches: 5. The sequence was obtained from a woman between 25 and 40 years old in good health. The sample taken for sequencing was blood. The V gene is TRBV2, the J gene TRBJ2-1; 8 bases line up with TRBD1. This chain's CDR3 is CASTGTGVNEQFF. CDR3 coding DNA: TGTGCCAGCACCGGGACAGGAGTCAATGAGCAGTTCTTC.